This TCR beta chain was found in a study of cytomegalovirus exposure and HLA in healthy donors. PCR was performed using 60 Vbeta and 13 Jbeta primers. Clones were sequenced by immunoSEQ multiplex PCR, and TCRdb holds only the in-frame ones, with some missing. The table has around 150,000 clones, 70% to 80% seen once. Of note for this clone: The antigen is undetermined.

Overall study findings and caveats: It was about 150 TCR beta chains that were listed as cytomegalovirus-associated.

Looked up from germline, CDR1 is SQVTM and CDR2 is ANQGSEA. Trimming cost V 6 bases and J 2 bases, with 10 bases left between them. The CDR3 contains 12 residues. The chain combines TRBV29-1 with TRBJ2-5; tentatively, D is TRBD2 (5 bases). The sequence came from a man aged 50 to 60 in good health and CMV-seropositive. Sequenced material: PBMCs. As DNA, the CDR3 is TGCAGCGTACCCACTAGACAAGAGACCCAGTACTTC. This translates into CSVPTRQETQYF. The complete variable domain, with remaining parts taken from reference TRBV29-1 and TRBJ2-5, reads SAVISQKPSRDICQRGTSLTIQCQVDSQVTMMFWYRQQPGQSLTLIATANQGSEATYESGFVIDKFPISRPNLTFSTLTVSNMSPEDSSIYLCSVPTRQETQYFGPGTRLLVL.